These 5 T cell receptor beta chains share one sample of origin, sequenced in a study of OX40 agonist ivuxolimab in advanced cancers. The assay was immunoSEQ multiplex PCR, and TCRdb's table has in-frame clones only and misses some. The profile shows around 99,000 clones, approximately 90% of them singletons. Specimen: CD4+ or CD8+ T cells sorted from blood, collected in a trial of the OX40 agonist ivuxolimab. The receptors derive from an adult with an advanced solid tumor such as melanoma, head and neck, liver or kidney cancer.

The chain uses TRBV30 and TRBJ1-1; no clear D gene. Trimming took off 2 bases at V and 7 bases at J, with 8 bases between the two ends. The CDR3 is 11 residues long. Germline values: CDR1 GTSNPN, CDR2 SVGIG (reference sequence). The CDR3 DNA sequence: TGTGCCTGGAGTAGGGATCTTGAAGCTTTCTTT. Amino acids: CAWSRDLEAFF.

This clone showed up just a few times. DNA of the CDR3: TGTGCCAGCACCCCACCGGACAGGGGGAAAGCTTTCTTT. It yields the protein CASTPPDRGKAFF. This chain joins TRBV5-4 and TRBJ1-1; TRBD1 matches 10 bases. This CDR3 spans 13 amino acids. Germline assignment: CDR1 SGHNT and CDR2 YYREEE (reference sequence). The V gene end was trimmed by 6 bases and the J gene end by 9 bases; junction bases not matched to a gene: 8.

This chain links TRBV13 with TRBJ2-7; 10 bases are shared with TRBD2. CDR3 length equals 18 residues. Germline CDR1 is PRHDT and CDR2 is FYEKMQ (reference sequence). J was trimmed by 0 bases and V by 4 bases; bases with no gene match: 12. The CDR3 nucleotides are TGTGCCAGCAGCTCCCAGCGGGAGGGCCAGTTCTTCTCCTACGAGCAGTACTTC. It translates to CASSSQREGQFFSYEQYF.

This chain connects TRBV30 to TRBJ2-5; D possibly corresponds to TRBD1 (6 bases). The germline CDR1 and CDR2 sequences are GTSNPN and SVGIG (reference sequence). V was cut by 5 bases and J by 1 base, with 8 bases left in between. This CDR3 contains 12 residues. CDR3 nucleotide sequence: TGTGCCTGGGGACAGTTCCAAGAGACCCAGTACTTC. Encoded protein: CAWGQFQETQYF.

This clone was counted a few times. The CDR3 DNA reads as TGCGCCAGCAGCCCAACAGGGTTTGGAAACACCATATATTTT. Translating gives CASSPTGFGNTIYF. The chain links TRBV5-1 to TRBJ1-3, with a possible D match to TRBD1 (6 bases). V lost 4 bases to trimming and J lost 3 bases, with 11 bases between them. Germline V gene data show CDR1 as SGHRS and CDR2 as YFSETQ. The CDR3 is made up of 14 amino acids.